The clone carrying this T cell receptor (beta chain) was observed at least ten times. Antigen: not known. These data originate in a study of CD8+CD57+ T cells in acquired aplastic anemia. Study-level background: Average DNA yield from sorted CD4+ and CD8+ cells was approximately 3 ug. Regarding the study as a whole: Common to patients and controls were 25 to 30 CD8+ CDR3 sequences.

The template for TCR beta VDJ and CDR3 sequence profiling was genomic DNA. MiXCR was run by TCRdb on the reads, yielding one entry per CDR3 protein. The sample has about 180,000 distinct CDR3 sequences; 40% to 55% are singletons. The CDR3 has 15 residues. Germline V lookup: CDR1 LGHDT, CDR2 YNNKEL (reference sequence). V was shortened by 3 bases and J by 4 bases, with 10 bases between the two germline ends. Previously, flow cytometry had revealed CD8+CD57+ cell expansion in the patients chosen for sequencing. The TCR comes from a human donor with aplastic anemia. The chain couples TRBV3-1 to TRBJ1-6, with D perhaps TRBD1 (5 bases). Sequenced: sorted CD4+, CD8+, or CD8+CD57+ T cells (not recorded which) from PBMCs. DNA of the CDR3: TGTGCCAGCAGCCAGCGGGGGACGTATAATTCACCCCTCCACTTT. This codes for CASSQRGTYNSPLHF.